The 21 T cell receptor beta chains listed next were all sequenced from one sample in a study of human T cells and chemical hapten exposure. A single record per CDR3 protein comes from TCRdb applying MiXCR to the RACE reads. The sample contains under 450,000 distinct CDR3 sequences, about 6% of which appear only once. Time point noted: patch test 2, 6 weeks after DPC sensitization. Treatment given: therapeutic diphenylcyclopropenone sensitization with weekly scalp DPC. Here the sequenced sample was whole blood, taken in connection with sensitization to the hapten diphenylcyclopropenone (DPC). The source is a woman aged 18 to 35 with alopecia areata. Some clones in this sample may be carry-over from other donors' samples.

This clonotype came up many times. The rearrangement joins TRBV5-4 to TRBJ1-1; D remains ambiguous. There are 14 residues in the CDR3. CDR1 SGHNT and CDR2 YYREEE come from the germline V gene (reference sequence). V was cut by 4 bases and J by 7 bases, with 17 bases left in between. CDR3 DNA: TGTGCCAGCAGCCAAGGAGAGGGCAGCCATGAAGCTTTCTTT. Its translation: CASSQGEGSHEAFF.

The gene calls are TRBV29-1 and TRBJ1-2, with 8 nucleotides matching TRBD1. Unmatched junction bases numbered 7, after V lost 6 bases and J lost 1 base. The CDR3 has 14 amino acids. Germline-derived CDR1 and CDR2 are SQVTM and ANQGSEA. CDR3 region: CSVQDRDNNYGYTF. For the CDR3, the DNA is TGCAGCGTCCAGGACAGGGACAATAACTATGGCTACACCTTC.

This clonotype was seen at least ten times. This chain joins TRBV21-1 and TRBJ1-1; TRBD1, as called in the table, went unchecked against the DNA. TRBV21-1 is an annotated pseudogene. The CDR3 runs to 11 residues. This CDR3 reads CASSIRGTGRF. The CDR3 nucleotides are TGTGCCAGCAGCATCCGGGGAACAGGACGTTTT.

This clonotype was recorded at least ten times. V is TRBV7-8 and J is TRBJ1-6, with unresolved D. The V gene lost 7 bases and the J gene lost 0 bases, with 13 bases spanning the gap. Germline V gene data show CDR1 as SGHVS and CDR2 as FQNEAQ. This CDR3 spans 16 amino acids. CDR3 amino acids: CASTPVGDSYNSPLHF. The CDR3 nucleotides read TGTGCCAGCACCCCGGTCGGGGACTCCTATAATTCACCCCTCCACTTT.

The V call is TRBV12-3 or TRBV12-4, the J call TRBJ2-5, with D possibly TRBD1 on 6 matching bases. V lost 7 bases and J 5 bases, leaving 17 bases between the germline ends. CDR3 size: 14 residues. The CDR3, as DNA: TGTGCCAGCACCCTTTTGCAGGGGATGGAGACCCAGTACTTC. Its translation is CASTLLQGMETQYF.

Ten or more counts support this clonotype. The chain couples TRBV5-1 to TRBJ1-1; TRBD1 matches 7 bases. In germline, CDR1 is SGHRS, CDR2 YFSETQ. The ends lost 4 bases at V and 4 bases at J; junction bases unmatched: 7. The CDR3 spans 14 residues. The CDR3 spells CASSVTGDGTEAFF. The CDR3 DNA sequence: TGCGCCAGCAGCGTAACAGGGGATGGCACTGAAGCTTTCTTT.

This clonotype was counted many times. The CDR3 protein is CASSPTGGGPYGYTF. DNA for the CDR3: TGTGCCAGCAGCCCCACGGGCGGCGGCCCCTATGGCTACACCTTC. The chain combines TRBV11-2 with TRBJ1-2; D call uncertain. The CDR3 extends over 15 amino acids. The V gene lost 5 bases and the J gene lost 4 bases, with 17 bases spanning the gap. The germline CDR1 and CDR2 sequences are SGHAT and FQNNGV. The whole variable domain, filled in from reference TRBV11-2 and TRBJ1-2, reads EAGVAQSPRYKIIEKRQSVAFWCNPISGHATLYWYQQILGQGPKLLIQFQNNGVVDDSQLPKDRFSAERLKGVDSTLKIQPAKLEDSAVYLCASSPTGGGPYGYTFGSGTRLTVV.

This clonotype was seen ten or more times. The chain joins TRBV5-5 to TRBJ1-2, with 8 bases that match TRBD1. The ends lost 4 bases at V and 2 bases at J; junction bases unmatched: 7. The CDR3 runs 15 residues. Germline V gene data show CDR1 as SGHKS and CDR2 as YYEKEE (reference sequence). CDR3: CASSMSRTGNYGYTF. CDR3 bases: TGTGCCAGCAGCATGAGCCGGACAGGGAACTATGGCTACACCTTC.

This clonotype occurred many times. The rearrangement links TRBV20-1 to TRBJ1-1; D uncertain. There are 11 residues in the CDR3. Germline V gene lookup returns CDR1 DFQATT and CDR2 SNEGSKA (reference sequence). Trimming shortened V by 5 bases and J by 5 bases, and 9 bases separated the two germline ends. CDR3 DNA sequence: TGCAGTGCTCAGGATACGACTGAAGCTTTCTTT. Translated, it gives CSAQDTTEAFF.

This clonotype was observed at least ten times. The chain joins TRBV12-3 or TRBV12-4 to TRBJ1-5, with no clear D. V lost 3 bases, J lost 5 bases, and 11 bases lay in between. The CDR3 is 14 amino acids. The CDR3 region is CASSFTAVDQPQHF. CDR3 in DNA: TGTGCCAGCAGTTTTACCGCAGTTGATCAGCCCCAGCATTTT.

V gene TRBV3-1 combines with J gene TRBJ2-5, with 7 bases that match TRBD1. The CDR3 has 13 amino acids. CDR1 LGHDT and CDR2 YNNKEL come from the germline V gene (reference sequence). V gave up 6 bases and J gave up 5 bases; unmatched junction bases: 6. DNA for the CDR3: TGTGCCAGCAGACGCCAGGGGGTCGAGACCCAGTACTTC. It is translated as CASRRQGVETQYF.

The rearrangement links TRBV4-3 to TRBJ1-1; no firm D call. The CDR3 sequence is 15 residues long. Trimming took off 1 base at V and 0 bases at J, with 9 bases between the two ends. Per germline, CDR1 LGHNA and CDR2 YSLEER. The CDR3 reads CASSQAATVNTEAFF. CDR3 nucleotides: TGCGCCAGCAGCCAAGCCGCGACGGTGAACACTGAAGCTTTCTTT.

This clonotype was observed a few times. The rearrangement links TRBV9 to TRBJ2-3; the D gene is possibly TRBD2 (6 bases). The length of the CDR3 is 14 residues. Per the germline V gene, CDR1 is SGDLS and CDR2 is YYNGEE. With 3 bases removed from V and 4 bases from J, the gap between germline ends came to 12 bases. DNA of the CDR3: TGTGCCAGCAGCGGCTCCGGGACTTCAGATACGCAGTATTTT. As protein: CASSGSGTSDTQYF.

This chain joins TRBV5-5 and TRBJ2-3, with a possible D match to TRBD1 (6 bases). Germline CDR1 reads SGHKS; CDR2 reads YYEKEE (reference sequence). This CDR3 comprises 14 residues. V lost 2 bases, J lost 5 bases, and 12 bases lay in between. The DNA of the CDR3 is TGTGCCAGCAGCTTTTACAGGGTGGGAGATACGCAGTATTTT. Amino acids: CASSFYRVGDTQYF.

CDR3 sequence: CASSESRPRQGPVYEQYF. The CDR3 DNA reads TGTGCCAGCAGTGAATCGCGGCCCCGACAGGGCCCCGTCTACGAGCAGTACTTC. The chain combines TRBV6-1 with TRBJ2-7; 7 positions match TRBD1. Per the germline V gene, CDR1 is MNHNS and CDR2 is SASEGT. V lost 2 bases to trimming and J lost 3 bases; unmatched junction nucleotides: 16. This CDR3 has 18 residues.

The table lists this clonotype with many counts. Here the CDR3 reads CASSKGVDTERVGF. The CDR3 nucleotides are TGTGCCAGCAGCAAAGGAGTGGACACGGAGCGGGTAGGCTTT. This chain connects TRBV21-1 to TRBJ1-1. TRBV21-1 is a documented pseudogene. This CDR3 is 14 amino acids long.

The genes are TRBV5-1 and TRBJ1-2; 7 bases align to TRBD1. V trimming: 5 bases; J trimming: 2 bases; junction bases outside the gene matches: 9. CDR3 size: 15 residues. The germline gives CDR1 SGHRS, CDR2 YFSETQ. The CDR3 DNA is TGCGCCAGCAGGGGTCAGGGGGAATTAAACTATGGCTACACCTTC. It specifies CASRGQGELNYGYTF.

This sequence joins TRBV18 and TRBJ1-6; a possible D gene is TRBD1 (6 bases). The V end was cut by 6 bases, the J end by 8 bases, with 17 bases between. CDR1 is KGHSH, CDR2 LQKENI, per germline. This CDR3 contains 15 residues. The CDR3 nucleotides are TGTGCCAGCTCCCGAGTTGCAGGGGCGGATTCACCCCTCCACTTT. This codes for CASSRVAGADSPLHF.

This clonotype was seen more than once but under ten times. The rearrangement links TRBV12-5 to TRBJ2-3, with TRBD2 identical over 9 bases. V lost 1 base to trimming and J lost 0 bases; unmatched junction nucleotides: 8. The germline CDR1 and CDR2 sequences are LGHNT and FRNRAP. This CDR3 has 18 residues. The DNA for the CDR3 is TGTGCTAGTGGTTTGGGGGAGGCTAGCGGGACTAGCACAGATACGCAGTATTTT. Its protein is CASGLGEASGTSTDTQYF. The full variable domain, in which reference TRBV12-5 and TRBJ2-3 provide the parts outside the CDR3, is DARVTQTPRHKVTEMGQEVTMRCQPILGHNTVFWYRQTMMQGLELLAYFRNRAPLDDSGMPKDRFSAEMPDATLATLKIQPSEPRDSAVYFCASGLGEASGTSTDTQYFGPGTRLTVL.

This clonotype turned up a few times. This chain joins TRBV5-1 and TRBJ2-1; D perhaps matches TRBD2 (6 bases). Germline-derived CDR1 and CDR2 are SGHRS and YFSETQ. The length of the CDR3 is 14 residues. Trimming left V 4 bases short and J 4 bases short, with 12 bases between. Here the CDR3 DNA reads TGCGCCAGCAGCGGATCCGGGGGATACAATGAGCAGTTCTTC. Encoded protein: CASSGSGGYNEQFF.

This clonotype has only a few counts. The chain recombines TRBV4-3 with TRBJ2-7; no clear D. Trimming left V 0 bases short and J 0 bases short, with 30 bases between. The CDR3 sequence is 22 residues long. The germline CDR1 and CDR2 sequences are LGHNA and YSLEER. The CDR3 loop is CASSQDLGWPRVGEISSYEQYF. In nucleotides, the CDR3 is TGCGCCAGCAGCCAAGATCTTGGCTGGCCCCGGGTCGGAGAGATTAGCTCCTACGAGCAGTACTTC.